These T cell receptor beta chains were read from a single sample in a study of CD8 T cells in Susac syndrome. TCRdb ran MiXCR on the immunoSEQ multiplex PCR reads and lists one entry per CDR3 protein. This sample carries about 85,000 distinct CDR3 sequences, 85% to 95% of them seen once, and the ten largest clones take 0.45% to 0.5%. The specimen sequenced was CD8+ T cells from PBMCs. The receptors originated from a human donor with Susac syndrome. Both conserved end residues are part of each CDR3. A D gene is named only where the DNA matches it firmly. Only some rows state a clone size, as once, few, many or a class for expanded clones.

D gene,clone size,CDR3 length,V gene,J gene,CDR3 DNA,CDR3 protein
TRBD1,NA,14,TRBV7-9,TRBJ1-2,TGTGCCAGCAGTCCGGGACAGCCCAACTATGGCTACACCTTC,CASSPGQPNYGYTF
TRBD2,NA,14,TRBV19,TRBJ2-7,TGTGCCAGTAGTACACTAGCGGGGGCCTACGAGCAGTACTTC,CASSTLAGAYEQYF
TRBD2,NA,15,TRBV20-1,TRBJ2-1,TGCAGTGCCGTACCTAGCGGGGAGGTTCACAATGAGCAGTTCTTC,CSAVPSGEVHNEQFF
TRBD2,NA,16,TRBV15,TRBJ2-2,TGTGCCACCTCGAGTCCGGGAGGGCCTTACGCCGGGGAGCTGTTTTTT,CATSSPGGPYAGELFF
NA,NA,18,TRBV3-1,TRBJ2-7,TGTGCCAGCAGCCAAAGATACGAAAGCGGCCTCCTCGACGACGAGCAGTACTTC,CASSQRYESGLLDDEQYF
TRBD2,NA,17,TRBV27,TRBJ2-5,TGTGCCAGCAGTTTATTGGGGTTAGCGGGTCCACAAGAGACCCAGTACTTC,CASSLLGLAGPQETQYF
TRBD1,NA,14,TRBV7-2,TRBJ1-1,TGTGCCAGCACCCTGGACAGGATGAACACTGAAGCTTTCTTT,CASTLDRMNTEAFF
NA,once,13,TRBV20-1,TRBJ1-4,TGCAGTGCTAGAGATGGGACCCATGAAAAACTGTTTTTT,CSARDGTHEKLFF
NA,NA,14,TRBV4-1,TRBJ2-7,TGCGCCAGCAGCCAAGAAGGGGCCTACTACGAGCAGTACTTC,CASSQEGAYYEQYF
TRBD2,NA,18,TRBV5-6,TRBJ2-1,TGTGCCAGCAGCTCACTGGGACTAGCGGGAGGGGCCTACAATGAGCAGTTCTTC,CASSSLGLAGGAYNEQFF
NA,NA,13,TRBV20-1,TRBJ2-3,TGCAGTGCAACCGATTTCATCACAGATACGCAGTATTTT,CSATDFITDTQYF